This T cell receptor (beta chain) was recorded in a study of CD8 T cells in Susac syndrome. RNA amounts of roughly 0.5 to 1 ug underwent reverse transcription with random hexamers. TCRdb called the immunoSEQ multiplex PCR reads again in MiXCR, with one record for every CDR3 protein. The data contain approximately 210,000 distinct CDR3 sequences, about 96% of them singletons. V was pared by 6 bases and J by 6 bases, with 5 bases between. CDR1 MGHDK and CDR2 SYGVNS come from the germline V gene. This CDR3 region has 11 residues. The sequencing input was CD4+ T cells from PBMCs. The rearrangement joins TRBV25-1 to TRBJ2-2; no clear D. The source is a human donor with multiple sclerosis. The CDR3 DNA is TGTGCCAGCAGGGTAGCCGGGGAGCTGTTTTTT. Protein sequence: CASRVAGELFF.